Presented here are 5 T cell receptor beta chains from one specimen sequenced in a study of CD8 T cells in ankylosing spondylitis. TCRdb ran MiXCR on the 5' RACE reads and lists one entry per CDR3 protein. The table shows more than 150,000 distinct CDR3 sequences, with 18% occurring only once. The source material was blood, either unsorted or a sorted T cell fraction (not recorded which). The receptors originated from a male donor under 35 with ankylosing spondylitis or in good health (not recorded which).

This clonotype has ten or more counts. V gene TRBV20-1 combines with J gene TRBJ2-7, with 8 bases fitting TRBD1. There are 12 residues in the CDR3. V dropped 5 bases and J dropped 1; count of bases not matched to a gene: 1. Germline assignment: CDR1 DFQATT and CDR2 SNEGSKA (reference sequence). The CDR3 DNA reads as TGCAGTGCTGGACAGGGATCCTACGAGCAGTACTTC. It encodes CSAGQGSYEQYF.

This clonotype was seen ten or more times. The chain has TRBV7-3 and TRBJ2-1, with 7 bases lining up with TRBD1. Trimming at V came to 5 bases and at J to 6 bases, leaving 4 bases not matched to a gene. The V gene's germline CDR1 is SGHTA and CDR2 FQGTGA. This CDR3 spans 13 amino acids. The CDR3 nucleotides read TGTGCCAGCAGCCCCCCAGGGGGCAATGAGCAGTTCTTC. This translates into CASSPPGGNEQFF.

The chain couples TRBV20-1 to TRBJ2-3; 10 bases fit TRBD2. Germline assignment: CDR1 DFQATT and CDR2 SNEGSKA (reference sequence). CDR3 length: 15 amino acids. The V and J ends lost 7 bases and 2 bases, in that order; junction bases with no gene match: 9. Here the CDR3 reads CSGGLAGDNTDTQYF. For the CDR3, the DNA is TGCAGTGGCGGGCTAGCGGGAGACAACACAGATACGCAGTATTTT.

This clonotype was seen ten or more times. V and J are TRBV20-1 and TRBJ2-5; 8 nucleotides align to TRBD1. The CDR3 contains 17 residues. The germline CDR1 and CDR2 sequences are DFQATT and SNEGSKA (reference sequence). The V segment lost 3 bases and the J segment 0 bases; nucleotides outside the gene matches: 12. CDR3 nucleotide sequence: TGCAGTGCTAGCCGGACAGGGAAGGGGAAGTACCAAGAGACCCAGTACTTC. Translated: CSASRTGKGKYQETQYF.

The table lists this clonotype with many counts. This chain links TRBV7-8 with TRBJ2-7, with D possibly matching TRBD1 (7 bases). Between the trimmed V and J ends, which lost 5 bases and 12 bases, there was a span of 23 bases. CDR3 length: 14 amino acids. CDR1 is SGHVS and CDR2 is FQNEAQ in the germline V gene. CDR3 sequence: CASSPQIGGTAGYF. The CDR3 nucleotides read TGTGCCAGCAGCCCCCAGATTGGGGGGACAGCGGGGTACTTC.